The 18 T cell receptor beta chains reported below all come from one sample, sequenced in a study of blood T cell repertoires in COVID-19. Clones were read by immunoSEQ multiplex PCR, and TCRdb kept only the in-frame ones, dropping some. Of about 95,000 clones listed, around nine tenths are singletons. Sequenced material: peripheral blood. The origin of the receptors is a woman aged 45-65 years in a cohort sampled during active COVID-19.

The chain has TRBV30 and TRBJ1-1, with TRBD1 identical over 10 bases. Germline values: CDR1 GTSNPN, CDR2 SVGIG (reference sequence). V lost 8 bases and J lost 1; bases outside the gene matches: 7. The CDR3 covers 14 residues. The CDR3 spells CAGGRDRGNTEAFF. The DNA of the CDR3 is TGTGCCGGAGGCCGGGACAGGGGGAACACTGAAGCTTTCTTT. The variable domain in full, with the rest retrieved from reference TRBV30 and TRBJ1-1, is SQTIHQWPATLVQPVGSPLSLECTVEGTSNPNLYWYRQAAGRGLQLLFYSVGIGQISSEVPQNLSASRPQDRQFILSSKKLLLSDSGFYLCAGGRDRGNTEAFFGQGTRLTVV.

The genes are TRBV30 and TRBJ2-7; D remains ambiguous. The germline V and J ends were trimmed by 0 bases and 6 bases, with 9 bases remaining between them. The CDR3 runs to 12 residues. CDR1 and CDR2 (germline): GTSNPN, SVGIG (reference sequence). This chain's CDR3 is CAWSVSLSEQYF. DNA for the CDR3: TGTGCCTGGAGTGTATCTCTCAGCGAGCAGTACTTC.

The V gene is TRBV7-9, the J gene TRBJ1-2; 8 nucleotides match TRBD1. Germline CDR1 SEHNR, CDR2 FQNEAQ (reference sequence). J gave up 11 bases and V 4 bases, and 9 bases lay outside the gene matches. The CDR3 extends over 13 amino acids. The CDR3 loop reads CASSSRDRRKYTF. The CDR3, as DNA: TGTGCCAGCAGCTCAAGGGACAGGAGAAAGTACACCTTC.

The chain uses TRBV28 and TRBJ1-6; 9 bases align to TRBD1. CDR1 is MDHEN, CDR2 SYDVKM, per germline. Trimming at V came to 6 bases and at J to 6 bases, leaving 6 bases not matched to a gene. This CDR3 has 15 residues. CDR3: CASSTPGQGNSPLHF. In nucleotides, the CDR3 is TGTGCCAGCAGCACTCCGGGACAGGGTAATTCACCCCTCCACTTT.

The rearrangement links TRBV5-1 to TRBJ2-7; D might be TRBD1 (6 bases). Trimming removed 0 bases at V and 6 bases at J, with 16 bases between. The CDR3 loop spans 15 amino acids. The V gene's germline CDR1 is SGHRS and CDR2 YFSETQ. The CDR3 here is CASSLETGPVSEQYF. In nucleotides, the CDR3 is TGCGCCAGCAGCTTGGAAACAGGGCCCGTAAGCGAGCAGTACTTC.

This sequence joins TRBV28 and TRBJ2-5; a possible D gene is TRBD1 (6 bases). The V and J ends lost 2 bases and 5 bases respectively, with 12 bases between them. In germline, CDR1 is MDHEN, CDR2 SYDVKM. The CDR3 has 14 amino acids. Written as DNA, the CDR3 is TGTGCCAGCAGTTTAGTAGGGGGTAGTGAGACCCAGTACTTC. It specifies CASSLVGGSETQYF.

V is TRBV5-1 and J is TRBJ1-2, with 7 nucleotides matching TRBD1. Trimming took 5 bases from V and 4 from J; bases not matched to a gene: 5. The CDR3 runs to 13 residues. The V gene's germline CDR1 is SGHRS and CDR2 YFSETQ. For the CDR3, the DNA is TGCGCCAGCAGGCCGACAGGGTCCTATGGCTACACCTTC. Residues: CASRPTGSYGYTF.

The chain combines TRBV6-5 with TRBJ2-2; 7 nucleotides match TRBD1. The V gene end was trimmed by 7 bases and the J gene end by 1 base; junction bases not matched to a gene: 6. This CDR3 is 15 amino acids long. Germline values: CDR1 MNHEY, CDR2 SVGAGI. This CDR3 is CASTLNRGNTGELFF. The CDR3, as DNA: TGTGCCAGCACCCTTAACAGGGGGAACACCGGGGAGCTGTTTTTT.

DNA for the CDR3: TGCGCCAGCAGCTCGGGGACATCGGACTATGGCTACACCTTC. It specifies CASSSGTSDYGYTF. The V gene is TRBV5-1, the J gene TRBJ1-2; tentative D call: TRBD1 (6 bases). The germline CDR1 and CDR2 sequences are SGHRS and YFSETQ. Trimming pared 3 bases from V and 3 bases from J, leaving 12 bases between. This CDR3 has 14 amino acids.

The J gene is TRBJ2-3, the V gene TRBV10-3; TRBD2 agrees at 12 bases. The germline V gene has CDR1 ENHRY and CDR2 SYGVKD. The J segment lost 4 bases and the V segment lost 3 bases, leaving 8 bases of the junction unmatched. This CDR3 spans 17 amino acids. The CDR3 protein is CAISDLTSGGSADTQYF. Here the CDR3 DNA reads TGTGCCATCAGTGACCTGACTAGCGGGGGAAGTGCAGATACGCAGTATTTT.

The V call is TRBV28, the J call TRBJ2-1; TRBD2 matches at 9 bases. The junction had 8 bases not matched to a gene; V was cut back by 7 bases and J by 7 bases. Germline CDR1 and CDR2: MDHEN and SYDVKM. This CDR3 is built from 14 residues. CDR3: CASTRNSGSNEQFF. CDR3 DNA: TGTGCCAGCACCCGGAATAGCGGGAGTAATGAGCAGTTCTTC.

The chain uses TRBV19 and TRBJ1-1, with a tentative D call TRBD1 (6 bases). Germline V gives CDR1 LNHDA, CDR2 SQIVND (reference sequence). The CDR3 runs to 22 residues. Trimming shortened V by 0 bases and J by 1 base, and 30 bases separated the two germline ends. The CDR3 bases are TGTGCCAGTAGTATAGATCTCCCGAACCCGGGACACGGTGTCATCCAGAACACTGAAGCTTTCTTT. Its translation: CASSIDLPNPGHGVIQNTEAFF.

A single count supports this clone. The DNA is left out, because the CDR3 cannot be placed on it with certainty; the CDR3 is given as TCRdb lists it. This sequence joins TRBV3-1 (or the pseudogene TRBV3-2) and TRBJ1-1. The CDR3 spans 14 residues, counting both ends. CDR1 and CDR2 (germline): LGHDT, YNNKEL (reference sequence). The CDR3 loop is CASSQVFLREEAFF.

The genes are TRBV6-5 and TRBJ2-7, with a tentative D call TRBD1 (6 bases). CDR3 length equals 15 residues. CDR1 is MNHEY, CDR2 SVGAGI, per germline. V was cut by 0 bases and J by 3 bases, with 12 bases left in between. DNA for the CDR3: TGTGCCAGCAGTTACTCTTACAGGGCTGACTACGAGCAGTACTTC. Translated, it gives CASSYSYRADYEQYF.

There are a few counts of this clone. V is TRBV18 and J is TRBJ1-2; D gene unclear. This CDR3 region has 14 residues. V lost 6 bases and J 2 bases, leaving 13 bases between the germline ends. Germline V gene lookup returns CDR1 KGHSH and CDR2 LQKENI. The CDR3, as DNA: TGTGCCAGCTCCCTCCTCGGTCAAAACTATGGCTACACCTTC. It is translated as CASSLLGQNYGYTF. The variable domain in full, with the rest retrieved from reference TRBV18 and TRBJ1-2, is NAGVMQNPRHLVRRRGQEARLRCSPMKGHSHVYWYRQLPEEGLKFMVYLQKENIIDESGMPKERFSAEFPKEGPSILRIQQVVRGDSAAYFCASSLLGQNYGYTFGSGTRLTVV.

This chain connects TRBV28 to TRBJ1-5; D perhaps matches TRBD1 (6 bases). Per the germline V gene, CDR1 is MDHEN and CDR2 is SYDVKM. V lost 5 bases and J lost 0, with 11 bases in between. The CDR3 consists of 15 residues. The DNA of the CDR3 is TGTGCCAGCAGTCCGAGGGGGGGTAGCAATCAGCCCCAGCATTTT. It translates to CASSPRGGSNQPQHF.

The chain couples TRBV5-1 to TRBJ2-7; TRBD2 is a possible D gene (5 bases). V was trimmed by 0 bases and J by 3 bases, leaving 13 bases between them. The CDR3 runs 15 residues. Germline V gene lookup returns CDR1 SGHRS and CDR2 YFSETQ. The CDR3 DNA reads TGCGCCAGCAGCTTGGAAGGACGGACTGTCTACGAGCAGTACTTC. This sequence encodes CASSLEGRTVYEQYF.

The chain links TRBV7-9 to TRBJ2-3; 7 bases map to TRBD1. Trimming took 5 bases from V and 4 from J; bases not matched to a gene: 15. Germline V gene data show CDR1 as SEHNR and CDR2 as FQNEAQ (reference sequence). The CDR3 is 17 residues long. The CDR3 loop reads CASSKGTGDRRPDTQYF. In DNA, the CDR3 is TGTGCCAGCAGCAAAGGAACAGGGGATCGGAGGCCAGATACGCAGTATTTT.